The clone carrying this T cell receptor beta chain was counted between two and nine times. These data belong to a study of T cell changes during pregnancy in multiple sclerosis. The V gene end was trimmed by 3 bases and the J gene end by 4 bases; junction bases not matched to a gene: 13. The CDR3 consists of 18 residues. Germline V gene lookup returns CDR1 SGHTA and CDR2 FQGNSA. Method: immunoSEQ multiplex PCR; TCRdb's copy keeps in-frame clones and lacks some. The sample records under 50,000 clones, around 90% being singletons. This chain joins TRBV7-2 and TRBJ2-1; TRBD1 matches at 9 bases. This receptor was obtained from a female donor with multiple sclerosis, enrolled in a pregnancy study. Material: CD4+ T cells from peripheral blood mononuclear cells, obtained in the third trimester of pregnancy. CDR3 bases: TGTGCCAGCAGCTTTGATAATCCCCGGGACAGGGTATACAATGAGCAGTTCTTC. Translating it yields CASSFDNPRDRVYNEQFF.